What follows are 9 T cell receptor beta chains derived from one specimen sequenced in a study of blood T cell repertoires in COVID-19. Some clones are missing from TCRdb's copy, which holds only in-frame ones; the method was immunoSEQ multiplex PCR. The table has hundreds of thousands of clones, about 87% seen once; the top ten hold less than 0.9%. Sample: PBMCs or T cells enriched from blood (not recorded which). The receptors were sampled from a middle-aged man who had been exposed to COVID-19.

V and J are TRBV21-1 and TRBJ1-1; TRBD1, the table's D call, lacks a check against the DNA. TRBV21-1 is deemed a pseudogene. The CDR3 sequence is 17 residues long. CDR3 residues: CASSKEIFGDTDTEAFF. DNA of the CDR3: TGTGCCAGCAGCAAAGAAATCTTTGGGGACACGGACACTGAAGCTTTCTTT.

In DNA, the CDR3 is TGTGCCTGGATACCAGGGGTTGACCCTAATTCACCCCTCCACTTT. Translation gives CAWIPGVDPNSPLHF. The rearrangement joins TRBV30 to TRBJ1-6; maybe TRBD1 (6 bases). The CDR3 length is 15 residues. V dropped 4 bases and J dropped 6 bases, with 16 bases sitting between them. CDR1 and CDR2 from the germline V gene are GTSNPN and SVGIG (reference sequence).

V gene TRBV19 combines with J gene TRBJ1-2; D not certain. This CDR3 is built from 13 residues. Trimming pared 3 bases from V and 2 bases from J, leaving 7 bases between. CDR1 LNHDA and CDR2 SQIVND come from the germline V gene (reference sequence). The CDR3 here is CASSIAANYGYTF. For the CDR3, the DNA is TGTGCCAGTAGTATTGCTGCGAACTATGGCTACACCTTC.

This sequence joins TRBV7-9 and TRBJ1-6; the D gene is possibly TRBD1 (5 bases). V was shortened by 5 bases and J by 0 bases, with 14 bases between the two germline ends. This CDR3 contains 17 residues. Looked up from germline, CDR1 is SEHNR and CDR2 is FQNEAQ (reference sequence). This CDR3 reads CASSPGLSSSYNSPLHF. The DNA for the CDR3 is TGTGCCAGCAGCCCGGGACTTTCGAGCTCCTATAATTCACCCCTCCACTTT.

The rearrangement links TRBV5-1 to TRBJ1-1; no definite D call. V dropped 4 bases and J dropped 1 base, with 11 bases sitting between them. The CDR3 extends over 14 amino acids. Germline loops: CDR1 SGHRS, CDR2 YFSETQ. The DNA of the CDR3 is TGCGCCAGCAGCCGCCAGATACCGAACACTGAAGCTTTCTTT. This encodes CASSRQIPNTEAFF. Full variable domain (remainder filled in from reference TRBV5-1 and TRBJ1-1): KAGVTQTPRYLIKTRGQQVTLSCSPISGHRSVSWYQQTPGQGLQFLFEYFSETQRNKGNFPGRFSGRQFSNSRSEMNVSTLELGDSALYLCASSRQIPNTEAFFGQGTRLTVV.

In DNA, the CDR3 is TGCGCCAGCAGTGAGTCGAGTTTAAGAAACACCATATATTTT. This translates into CASSESSLRNTIYF. The J gene is TRBJ1-3, the V gene TRBV10-2; D remains unclear. The CDR3 extends over 14 amino acids. V lost 0 bases, J lost 5 bases, and 8 bases lay in between. CDR1 WSHSY and CDR2 SAAADI come from the germline V gene.

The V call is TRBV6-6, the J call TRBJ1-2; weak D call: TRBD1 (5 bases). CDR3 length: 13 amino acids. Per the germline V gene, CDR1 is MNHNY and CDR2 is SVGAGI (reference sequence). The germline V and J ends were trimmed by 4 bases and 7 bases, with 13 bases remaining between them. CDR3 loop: CASSLGVGGGYTF. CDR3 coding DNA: TGTGCCAGCAGTTTAGGGGTTGGTGGTGGCTACACCTTC.

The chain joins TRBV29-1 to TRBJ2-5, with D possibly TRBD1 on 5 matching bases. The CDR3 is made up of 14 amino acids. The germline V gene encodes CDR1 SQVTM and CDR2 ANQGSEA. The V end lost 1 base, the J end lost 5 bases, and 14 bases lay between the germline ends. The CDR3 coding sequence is TGCAGCGTTGAAGGGTGGGGCACTGGGGAGACCCAGTACTTC. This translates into CSVEGWGTGETQYF. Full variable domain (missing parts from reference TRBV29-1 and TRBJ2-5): SAVISQKPSRDICQRGTSLTIQCQVDSQVTMMFWYRQQPGQSLTLIATANQGSEATYESGFVIDKFPISRPNLTFSTLTVSNMSPEDSSIYLCSVEGWGTGETQYFGPGTRLLVL.

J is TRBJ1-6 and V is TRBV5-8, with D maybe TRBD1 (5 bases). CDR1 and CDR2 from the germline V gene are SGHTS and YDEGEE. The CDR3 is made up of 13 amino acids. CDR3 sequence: CAPGAPGNSPLHF. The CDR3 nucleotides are TGTGCTCCTGGGGCTCCGGGTAATTCACCCCTCCACTTT.